These T cell receptor beta chains were read from a single sample in a study of cytomegalovirus exposure and HLA in healthy donors. Clones were read by immunoSEQ multiplex PCR, and TCRdb kept only the in-frame ones, dropping some. In the table there are 90,000 to 150,000 clones, approximately 80% of which are singletons. The material sequenced was PBMCs. The receptors were gathered from a woman aged 18-29 years in good health and CMV-seronegative. Both conserved end residues are part of each CDR3. Each record gives: CDR3 protein, J gene, V gene, CDR3 length.

CDR3 protein: CASRSSGSGTGELFF
J gene: TRBJ2-2
V gene: TRBV7-6
CDR3 length: 15

CDR3 protein: CASSFPRDSSGANVLTF
J gene: TRBJ2-6
V gene: TRBV5-1
CDR3 length: 17

CDR3 protein: CASSLRLDSPTGGYTF
J gene: TRBJ1-2
V gene: TRBV11-2
CDR3 length: 16

CDR3 protein: CASSQDSGVNSEAFF
J gene: TRBJ1-1
V gene: TRBV4-2
CDR3 length: 15

CDR3 protein: CASSLVGEYEQYF
J gene: TRBJ2-7
V gene: TRBV5-8
CDR3 length: 13

CDR3 protein: CASTTAPGETQYF
J gene: TRBJ2-5
V gene: TRBV7-6
CDR3 length: 13

CDR3 protein: CASSIGTGASGQPQHF
J gene: TRBJ1-5
V gene: TRBV19
CDR3 length: 16

CDR3 protein: CATGRHTDTQYF
J gene: TRBJ2-3
V gene: TRBV2
CDR3 length: 12

CDR3 protein: CASSDGVLGAMGYGYTF
J gene: TRBJ1-2
V gene: TRBV10-1
CDR3 length: 17

CDR3 protein: CASSIYGSSYEQYF
J gene: -
V gene: TRBV19
CDR3 length: 14

CDR3 protein: CASSVDQGPQHF
J gene: TRBJ1-5
V gene: TRBV9
CDR3 length: 12

CDR3 protein: CASSYSTGTDNEQFF
J gene: TRBJ2-1
V gene: TRBV6-6
CDR3 length: 15

CDR3 protein: CASSPRTEYSYEQYF
J gene: TRBJ2-7
V gene: TRBV18
CDR3 length: 15

CDR3 protein: CASSIDPWPGYTF
J gene: TRBJ1-2
V gene: TRBV19
CDR3 length: 13